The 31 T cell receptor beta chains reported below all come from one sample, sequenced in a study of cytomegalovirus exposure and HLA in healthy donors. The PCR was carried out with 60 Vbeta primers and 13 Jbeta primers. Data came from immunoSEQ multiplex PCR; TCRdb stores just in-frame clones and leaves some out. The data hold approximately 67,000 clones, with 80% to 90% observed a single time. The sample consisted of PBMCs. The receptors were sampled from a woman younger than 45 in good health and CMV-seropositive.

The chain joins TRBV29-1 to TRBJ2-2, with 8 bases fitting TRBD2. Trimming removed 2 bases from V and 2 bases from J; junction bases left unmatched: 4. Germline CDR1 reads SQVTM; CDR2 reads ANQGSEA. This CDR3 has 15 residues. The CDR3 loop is CSVELAGRNTGELFF. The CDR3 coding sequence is TGCAGCGTTGAACTAGCGGGTCGCAACACCGGGGAGCTGTTTTTT.

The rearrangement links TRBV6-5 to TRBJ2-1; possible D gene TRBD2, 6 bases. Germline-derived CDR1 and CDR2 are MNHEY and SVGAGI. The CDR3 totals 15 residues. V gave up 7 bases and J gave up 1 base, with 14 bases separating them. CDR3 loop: CASTLDGGSYNEQFF. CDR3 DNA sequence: TGTGCCAGCACCCTCGACGGGGGATCCTACAATGAGCAGTTCTTC.

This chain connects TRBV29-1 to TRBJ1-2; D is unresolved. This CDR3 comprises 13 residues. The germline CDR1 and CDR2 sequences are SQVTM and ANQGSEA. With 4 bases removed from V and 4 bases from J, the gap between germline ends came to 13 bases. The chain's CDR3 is CSVVGGGFYGYTF. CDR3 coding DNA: TGCAGCGTTGTGGGAGGAGGGTTCTATGGCTACACCTTC.

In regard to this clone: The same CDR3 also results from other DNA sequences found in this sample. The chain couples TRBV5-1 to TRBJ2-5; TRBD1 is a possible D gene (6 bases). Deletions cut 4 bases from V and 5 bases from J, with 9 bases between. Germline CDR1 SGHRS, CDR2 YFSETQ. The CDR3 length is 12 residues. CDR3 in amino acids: CASSPQGETQYF. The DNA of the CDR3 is TGCGCCAGCAGCCCCCAGGGGGAGACCCAGTACTTC.

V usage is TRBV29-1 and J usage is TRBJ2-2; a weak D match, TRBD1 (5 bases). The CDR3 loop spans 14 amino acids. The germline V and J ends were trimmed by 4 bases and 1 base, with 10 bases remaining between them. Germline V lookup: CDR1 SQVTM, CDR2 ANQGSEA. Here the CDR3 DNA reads TGCAGCGTTGGCCTGGGGCGGAACACCGGGGAGCTGTTTTTT. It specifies CSVGLGRNTGELFF.

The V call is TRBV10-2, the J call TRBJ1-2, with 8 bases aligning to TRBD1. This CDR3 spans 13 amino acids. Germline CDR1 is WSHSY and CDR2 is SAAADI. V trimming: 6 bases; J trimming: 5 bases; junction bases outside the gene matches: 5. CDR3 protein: CASSRDRLYGYTF. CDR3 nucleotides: TGCGCCAGCAGCAGGGACAGGCTATATGGCTACACCTTC.

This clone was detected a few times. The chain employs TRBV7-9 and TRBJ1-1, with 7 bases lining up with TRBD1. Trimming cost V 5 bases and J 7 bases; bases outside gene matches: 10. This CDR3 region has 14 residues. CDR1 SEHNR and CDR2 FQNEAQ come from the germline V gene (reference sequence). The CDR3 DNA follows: TGTGCCAGCAGCCCTTCCACAGGGGCGAGTGAAGCTTTCTTT. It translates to CASSPSTGASEAFF.

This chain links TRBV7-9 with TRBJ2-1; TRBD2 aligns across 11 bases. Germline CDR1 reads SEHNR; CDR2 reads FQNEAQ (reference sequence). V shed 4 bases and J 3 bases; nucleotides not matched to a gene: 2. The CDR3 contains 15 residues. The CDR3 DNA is TGTGCCAGCAGCTCAACTAGCGGGAGCTACAATGAGCAGTTCTTC. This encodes CASSSTSGSYNEQFF.

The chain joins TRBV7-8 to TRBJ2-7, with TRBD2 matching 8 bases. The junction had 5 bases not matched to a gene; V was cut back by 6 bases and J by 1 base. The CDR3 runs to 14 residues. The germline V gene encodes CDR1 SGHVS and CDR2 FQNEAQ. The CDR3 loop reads CASSPRGGSYEQYF. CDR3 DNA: TGTGCCAGCAGTCCCCGGGGGGGATCCTACGAGCAGTACTTC.

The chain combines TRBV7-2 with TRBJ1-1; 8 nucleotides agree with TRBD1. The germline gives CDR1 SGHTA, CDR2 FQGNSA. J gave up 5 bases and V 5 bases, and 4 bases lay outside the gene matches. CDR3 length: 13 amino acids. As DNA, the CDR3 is TGTGCCAGCAGCCGGGACAGGCATACTGAAGCTTTCTTT. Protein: CASSRDRHTEAFF.

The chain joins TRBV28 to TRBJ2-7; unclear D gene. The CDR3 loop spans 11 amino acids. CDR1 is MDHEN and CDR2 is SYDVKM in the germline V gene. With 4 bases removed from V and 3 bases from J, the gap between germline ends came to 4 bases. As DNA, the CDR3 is TGTGCCAGCAGTTCACACTACGAGCAGTACTTC. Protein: CASSSHYEQYF.

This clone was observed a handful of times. The CDR3 region has the DNA TGTGCCAGCAGCTTGCCCCTGGGGCAAGGGGTGTCCGAGCAGTACTTC. Protein product: CASSLPLGQGVSEQYF. The chain joins TRBV5-6 to TRBJ2-7; possible D gene TRBD1, 5 bases. Germline CDR1 reads SGHDT; CDR2 reads YYEEEE. CDR3 length equals 16 residues. V lost 1 base, J lost 6 bases, and 20 bases lay in between.

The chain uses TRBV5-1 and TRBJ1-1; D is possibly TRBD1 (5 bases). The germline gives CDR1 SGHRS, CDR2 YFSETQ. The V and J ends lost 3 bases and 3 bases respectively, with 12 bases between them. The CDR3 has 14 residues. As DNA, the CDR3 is TGCGCCAGCAGCTCCACAGGCGGTCACACTGAAGCTTTCTTT. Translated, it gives CASSSTGGHTEAFF.

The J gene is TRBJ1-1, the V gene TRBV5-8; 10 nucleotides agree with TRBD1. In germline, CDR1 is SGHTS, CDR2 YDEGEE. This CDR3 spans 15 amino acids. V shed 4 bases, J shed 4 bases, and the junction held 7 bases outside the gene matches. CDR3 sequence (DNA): TGTGCCAGCAGCACTCGATGGACAGGGGGCACTGAAGCTTTCTTT. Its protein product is CASSTRWTGGTEAFF.

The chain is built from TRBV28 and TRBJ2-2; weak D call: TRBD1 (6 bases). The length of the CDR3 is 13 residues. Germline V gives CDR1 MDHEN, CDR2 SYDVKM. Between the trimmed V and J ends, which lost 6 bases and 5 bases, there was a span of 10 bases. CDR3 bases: TGTGCCAGCAGAACAGGGTTGACCGGGGAGCTGTTTTTT. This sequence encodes CASRTGLTGELFF. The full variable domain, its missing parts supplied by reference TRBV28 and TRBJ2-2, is DVKVTQSSRYLVKRTGEKVFLECVQDMDHENMFWYRQDPGLGLRLIYFSYDVKMKEKGDIPEGYSVSREKKERFSLILESASTNQTSMYLCASRTGLTGELFFGEGSRLTVL.

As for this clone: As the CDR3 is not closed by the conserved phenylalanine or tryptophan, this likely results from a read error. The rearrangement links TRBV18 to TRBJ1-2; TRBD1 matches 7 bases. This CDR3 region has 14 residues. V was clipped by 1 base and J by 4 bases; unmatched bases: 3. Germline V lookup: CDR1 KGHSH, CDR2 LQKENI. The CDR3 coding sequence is TGTGCCAGCTCACCACAGGGGGCCGTCTATGGCTACACCCTC. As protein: CASSPQGAVYGYTL.

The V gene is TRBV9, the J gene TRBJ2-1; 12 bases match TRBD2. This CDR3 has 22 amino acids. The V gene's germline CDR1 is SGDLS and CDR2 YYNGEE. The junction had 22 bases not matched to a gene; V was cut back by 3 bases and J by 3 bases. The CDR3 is CASSESNLPGLAGWGGYNEQFF. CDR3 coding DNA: TGTGCCAGCAGCGAATCCAACCTGCCCGGACTAGCGGGGTGGGGTGGCTACAATGAGCAGTTCTTC. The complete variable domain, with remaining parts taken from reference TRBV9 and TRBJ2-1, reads DSGVTQTPKHLITATGQRVTLRCSPRSGDLSVYWYQQSLDQGLQFLIQYYNGEERAKGNILERFSAQQFPDLHSELNLSSLELGDSALYFCASSESNLPGLAGWGGYNEQFFGPGTRLTVL.

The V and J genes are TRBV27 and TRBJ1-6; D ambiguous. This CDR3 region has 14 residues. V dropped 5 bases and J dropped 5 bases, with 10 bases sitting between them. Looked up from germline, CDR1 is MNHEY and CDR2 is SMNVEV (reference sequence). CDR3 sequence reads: CASSAGSDNSPLHF. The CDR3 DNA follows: TGTGCCAGCAGTGCCGGGTCCGATAATTCACCCCTCCACTTT.

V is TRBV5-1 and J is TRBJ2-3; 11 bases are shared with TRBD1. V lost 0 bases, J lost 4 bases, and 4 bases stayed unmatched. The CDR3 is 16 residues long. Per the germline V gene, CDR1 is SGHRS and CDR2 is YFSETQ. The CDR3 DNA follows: TGCGCCAGCAGCTTGGAGGACAGGGGGCGCCCAGATACGCAGTATTTT. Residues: CASSLEDRGRPDTQYF.

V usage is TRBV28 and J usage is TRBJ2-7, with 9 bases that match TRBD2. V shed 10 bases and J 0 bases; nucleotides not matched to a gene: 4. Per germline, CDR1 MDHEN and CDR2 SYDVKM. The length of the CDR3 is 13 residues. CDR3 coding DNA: TGTGCCAATAGCGGGAGACCCTCCTACGAGCAGTACTTC. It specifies CANSGRPSYEQYF.

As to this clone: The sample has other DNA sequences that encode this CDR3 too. CDR3 sequence reads: CASSLFLAGEGEQYF. The CDR3 DNA sequence: TGCGCCAGCAGCTTGTTCCTAGCGGGAGAAGGGGAGCAGTACTTC. The V gene is TRBV5-1, the J gene TRBJ2-7, with 10 positions matching TRBD2. Germline V gene sequence: CDR1 SGHRS, CDR2 YFSETQ. Unmatched junction bases numbered 8, after V lost 1 base and J lost 7 bases. The CDR3 sequence is 15 residues long.

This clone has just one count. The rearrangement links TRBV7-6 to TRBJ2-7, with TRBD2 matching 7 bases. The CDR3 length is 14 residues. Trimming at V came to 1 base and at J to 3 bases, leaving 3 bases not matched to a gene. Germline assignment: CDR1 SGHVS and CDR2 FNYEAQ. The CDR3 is CASSLGGSVYEQYF. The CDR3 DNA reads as TGTGCCAGCAGCTTAGGCGGGAGCGTCTACGAGCAGTACTTC.

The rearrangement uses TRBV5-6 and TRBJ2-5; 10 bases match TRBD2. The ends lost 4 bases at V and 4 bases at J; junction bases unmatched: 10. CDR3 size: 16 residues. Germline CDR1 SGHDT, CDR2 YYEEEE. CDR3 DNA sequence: TGTGCCAGCAGCCTGGGGCCTAGCGGGAGTGGAGAGACCCAGTACTTC. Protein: CASSLGPSGSGETQYF. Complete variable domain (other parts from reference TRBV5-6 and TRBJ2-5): DAGVTQSPTHLIKTRGQQVTLRCSPKSGHDTVSWYQQALGQGPQFIFQYYEEEERQRGNFPDRFSGHQFPNYSSELNVNALLLGDSALYLCASSLGPSGSGETQYFGPGTRLLVL.

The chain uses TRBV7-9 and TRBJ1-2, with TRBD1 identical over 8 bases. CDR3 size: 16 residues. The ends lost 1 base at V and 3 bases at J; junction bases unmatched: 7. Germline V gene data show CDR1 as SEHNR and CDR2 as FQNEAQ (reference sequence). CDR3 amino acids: CASSLGTGKDDYGYTF. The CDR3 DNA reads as TGTGCCAGCAGCTTAGGGACAGGGAAGGATGACTATGGCTACACCTTC.

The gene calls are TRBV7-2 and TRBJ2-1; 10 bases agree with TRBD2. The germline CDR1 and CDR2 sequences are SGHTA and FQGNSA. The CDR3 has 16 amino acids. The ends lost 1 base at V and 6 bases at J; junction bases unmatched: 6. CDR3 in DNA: TGTGCCAGCAGCTTAGTGGGGACTAGCGCCTCCAATGAGCAGTTCTTC. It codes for CASSLVGTSASNEQFF.

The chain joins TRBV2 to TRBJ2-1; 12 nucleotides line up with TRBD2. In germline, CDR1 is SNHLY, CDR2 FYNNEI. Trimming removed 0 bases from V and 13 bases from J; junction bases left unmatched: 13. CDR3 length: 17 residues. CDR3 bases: TGTGCCAGCAGTGAAGCTGGGGCTAGCGGGAGGGCCAGTATCCAGTTCTTC. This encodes CASSEAGASGRASIQFF. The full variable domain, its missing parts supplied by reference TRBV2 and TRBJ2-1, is EPEVTQTPSHQVTQMGQEVILRCVPISNHLYFYWYRQILGQKVEFLVSFYNNEISEKSEIFDDQFSVERPDGSNFTLKIRSTKLEDSAMYFCASSEAGASGRASIQFFGPGTRLTVL.

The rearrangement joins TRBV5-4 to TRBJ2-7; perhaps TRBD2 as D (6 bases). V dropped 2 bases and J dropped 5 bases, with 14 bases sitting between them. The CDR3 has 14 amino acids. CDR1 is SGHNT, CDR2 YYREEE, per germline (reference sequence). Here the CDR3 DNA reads TGTGCCAGCAGCTTATACGGGAGCCGGAACGAGCAGTACTTC. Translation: CASSLYGSRNEQYF. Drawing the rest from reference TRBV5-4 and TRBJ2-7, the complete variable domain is ETGVTQSPTHLIKTRGQQVTLRCSSQSGHNTVSWYQQALGQGPQFIFQYYREEENGRGNFPPRFSGLQFPNYSSELNVNALELDDSALYLCASSLYGSRNEQYFGPGTRLTVT.

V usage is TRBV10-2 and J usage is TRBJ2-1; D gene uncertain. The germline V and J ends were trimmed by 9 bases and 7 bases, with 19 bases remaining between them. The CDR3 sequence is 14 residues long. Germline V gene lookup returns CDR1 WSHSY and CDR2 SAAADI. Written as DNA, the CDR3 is TGCGCCAGGACGACGGAGTTCGATGGGAATGAGCAGTTCTTC. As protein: CARTTEFDGNEQFF.

This CDR3 reads CASSERTNQETQYF. The CDR3 DNA reads TGTGCCAGCAGTGAAAGGACTAACCAAGAGACCCAGTACTTC. The chain has TRBV2 and TRBJ2-5, with a possible D match to TRBD2 (6 bases). Per the germline V gene, CDR1 is SNHLY and CDR2 is FYNNEI. The V end was cut by 2 bases, the J end by 0 bases, with 7 bases between. The CDR3 totals 14 residues.

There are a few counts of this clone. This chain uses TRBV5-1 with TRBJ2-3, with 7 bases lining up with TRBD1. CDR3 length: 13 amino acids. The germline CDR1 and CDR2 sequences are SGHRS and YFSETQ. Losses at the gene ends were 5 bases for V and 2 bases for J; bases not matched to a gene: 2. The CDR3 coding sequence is TGCGCCAGCAGGGGACAGCCCACAGATACGCAGTATTTT. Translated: CASRGQPTDTQYF.

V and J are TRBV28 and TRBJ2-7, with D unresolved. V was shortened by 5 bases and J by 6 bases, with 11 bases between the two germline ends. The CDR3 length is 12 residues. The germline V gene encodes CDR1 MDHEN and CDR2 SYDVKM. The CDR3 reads CASSRQGREQYF. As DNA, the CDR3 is TGTGCCAGCAGTAGACAAGGCCGCGAGCAGTACTTC.